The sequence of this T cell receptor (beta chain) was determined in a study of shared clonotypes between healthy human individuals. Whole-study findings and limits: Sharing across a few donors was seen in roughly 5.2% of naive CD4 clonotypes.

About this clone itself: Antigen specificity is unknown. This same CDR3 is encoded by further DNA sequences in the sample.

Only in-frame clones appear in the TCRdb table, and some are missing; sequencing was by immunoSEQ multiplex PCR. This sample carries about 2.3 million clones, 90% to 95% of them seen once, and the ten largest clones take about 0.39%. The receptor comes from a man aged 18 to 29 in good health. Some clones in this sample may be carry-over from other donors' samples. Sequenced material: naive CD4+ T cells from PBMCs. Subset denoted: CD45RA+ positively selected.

CDR3 nucleotide sequence: TGTGCCAGCAGTTTATTAAGGACAACCTACAATGAGCAGTTCTTC. This gives the protein CASSLLRTTYNEQFF. The J gene is TRBJ2-1, the V gene TRBV28, with a tentative D call TRBD1 (5 bases). The CDR3 runs 15 residues. The germline gives CDR1 MDHEN, CDR2 SYDVKM. Trimming stripped 1 base from V and 2 bases from J, with 9 bases between.